The rows below give T cell receptor beta chains drawn from one sample of a study of blood T cell repertoires in COVID-19. Clones were read by immunoSEQ multiplex PCR, and TCRdb kept only the in-frame ones, dropping some. The sample lists around 100,000 clones, around 84% seen once, with about 8.5% in the top ten. Sequenced material: peripheral blood. These receptors came from a woman in her 40s with acute or convalescent COVID-19. Each CDR3 is given with its conserved first and last residue. A D gene is named only where the DNA matches it firmly. A clone size is listed for some rows: how often the clone was seen (once, few, many), or a class if it is expanded.

V gene	J gene	clone size	D gene	CDR3 protein	CDR3 DNA
TRBV6-5	TRBJ1-2	NA	TRBD1	CATPGTVARGYTF	TGTGCCACCCCCGGGACAGTCGCTCGTGGTTACACCTTC
TRBV9	TRBJ2-1	NA	TRBD2	CASSVGGNNEQFF	TGTGCCAGCAGCGTCGGGGGGAACAATGAGCAGTTCTTC
TRBV3-1/TRBV3-2	TRBJ2-1	NA	TRBD1	CASSPGTGLYNEQFF	TGTGCCAGCAGCCCGGGGACAGGGTTATACAATGAGCAGTTCTTC
TRBV2	TRBJ1-5	NA	NA	CASGPGGGWNQPQHF	TGTGCCAGCGGACCGGGGGGAGGTTGGAATCAGCCCCAGCATTTT
TRBV9	TRBJ1-1	NA	NA	CASSAHRVNTEAFF	TGTGCCAGCAGCGCGCACAGGGTGAACACTGAAGCTTTCTTT
TRBV7-9	TRBJ2-7	NA	TRBD1	CASSLGQGVNIPYEQYF	TGTGCCAGCAGCCTGGGACAGGGGGTAAACATCCCCTACGAGCAGTACTTC
TRBV19	TRBJ1-1	NA	TRBD1	CASSSSGQRMNTEAFF	TGTGCCAGTAGTTCTTCGGGACAGCGAATGAACACTGAAGCTTTCTTT
TRBV27	TRBJ1-5	NA	TRBD1	CATAVTGANQPQHF	TGTGCCACCGCCGTCACAGGGGCTAATCAGCCCCAGCATTTT
TRBV18	TRBJ1-1	NA	NA	CASSPGSGNTEAFF	TGTGCCAGCTCACCAGGGTCAGGGAACACTGAAGCTTTCTTT
TRBV5-6	TRBJ1-5	few	NA	CASSLRRVSPPQHF	TGTGCCAGCAGCTTGCGGAGGGTAAGTCCGCCCCAGCATTTT
TRBV5-1	TRBJ2-1	NA	NA	CASSLGMDRPNEQFF	TGCGCCAGCAGCTTGGGCATGGACAGACCCAATGAGCAGTTCTTC
TRBV2	TRBJ2-7	once	NA	CASSDSTKGVHEQYF	TGTGCCAGCAGTGATTCGACTAAGGGGGTCCACGAGCAGTACTTC
TRBV6-5	TRBJ2-7	NA	NA	CASSFKPDSYEQYF	TGTGCCAGCAGTTTTAAGCCCGATTCCTACGAGCAGTACTTC
TRBV27	TRBJ2-2	NA	TRBD2	CASRRSTSANTGELFF	TGTGCCAGCAGAAGATCGACTAGCGCGAACACCGGGGAGCTGTTTTTT
TRBV6-1	TRBJ1-1	NA	NA	CASSVGSLTMNTEAFF	TGTGCCAGCAGTGTAGGGAGTTTGACAATGAACACTGAAGCTTTCTTT
TRBV2	TRBJ1-5	NA	TRBD1	CASRQGPNSNQPQHF	TGTGCCAGCAGACAGGGGCCTAATAGCAATCAGCCCCAGCATTTT
TRBV7-9	TRBJ2-1	NA	TRBD2	CASSLRGGGAVNEQFF	TGTGCCAGCAGCCTCCGTGGCGGGGGGGCCGTCAATGAGCAGTTCTTC
TRBV18	TRBJ1-2	once	TRBD1	CAAGQGNYGYTF	TGTGCCGCGGGACAGGGGAACTATGGCTACACCTTC
TRBV7-2	TRBJ2-5	NA	NA	CASSPARRRGQETQYF	TGTGCCAGCAGCCCCGCCCGGCGGAGAGGACAAGAGACCCAGTACTTC
TRBV5-4	TRBJ2-1	NA	TRBD2	CASSLGLAAYNEQFF	TGTGCCAGCAGCCTAGGACTAGCGGCGTACAATGAGCAGTTCTTC
TRBV6-2/TRBV6-3	TRBJ1-2	NA	TRBD1	CASSSQGVGDGYTF	TGTGCCAGCAGCTCACAGGGGGTTGGTGATGGCTACACCTTC
TRBV7-2	TRBJ1-6	NA	NA	CAVFSLAPGYNSPLHF	TGTGCCGTCTTCTCTTTGGCCCCGGGGTATAATTCACCCCTCCACTTT
TRBV6-5	TRBJ1-4	few	NA	CASAKSGGSNEKLFF	TGTGCCAGCGCGAAAAGCGGGGGGTCTAATGAAAAACTGTTTTTT
TRBV11-2	TRBJ1-2	few	NA	CASSSTGVRAGGYTF	TGTGCCAGCAGCTCTACGGGGGTGAGGGCTGGTGGCTACACCTTC
TRBV28	TRBJ1-1	NA	TRBD1	CASSSMGQSNTEAFF	TGTGCCAGCAGTTCGATGGGACAGTCGAACACTGAAGCTTTCTTT
TRBV6-5	TRBJ1-2	NA	NA	CASSLQGYGYTF	TGTGCCAGCAGTCTGCAGGGCTATGGCTACACCTTC
TRBV9	TRBJ2-7	once	TRBD2	CASSGGLAGYEQYF	TGTGCCAGCAGCGGGGGACTAGCGGGCTACGAGCAGTACTTC
TRBV5-1	TRBJ2-7	NA	NA	CASSLGAGFTYEQYF	TGCGCCAGCAGCTTGGGGGCAGGGTTTACCTACGAGCAGTACTTC
TRBV7-9	TRBJ2-5	NA	NA	CASTSNGGTQYF	TGTGCCAGCACGAGTAACGGGGGGACCCAGTACTTC
TRBV5-8	TRBJ2-1	NA	NA	CASGGFRQVNEQFF	TGTGCCAGTGGTGGGTTTCGGCAGGTCAATGAGCAGTTCTTC
TRBV15	TRBJ2-6	NA	NA	CAARAGVDSGANVLTF	TGTGCGGCAAGGGCAGGGGTCGACTCTGGGGCCAACGTCCTGACTTTC
TRBV7-9	TRBJ1-6	NA	NA	CASSSRGSPLHF	TGTGCCAGCAGCTCCAGGGGTTCACCCCTCCACTTT
TRBV6-5	TRBJ1-2	once	NA	CASAGANYGYTF	TGTGCCAGCGCGGGCGCGAACTATGGCTACACCTTC
TRBV25-1	TRBJ1-6	NA	NA	CASSESQGYSPLHF	TGTGCCAGCAGTGAATCACAGGGTTATTCACCCCTCCACTTT
TRBV6-4	TRBJ1-6	few	TRBD1	CASSGDRKTRNSPLHF	TGTGCCAGCAGTGGGGACAGAAAGACGCGTAATTCACCCCTCCACTTT
TRBV25-1	TRBJ1-6	NA	NA	CASNPANSPLHF	TGTGCCAGCAATCCAGCGAATTCACCCCTCCACTTT
TRBV27	TRBJ1-6	NA	NA	CASSLFGQPNSPLHF	TGTGCCAGCAGTTTATTCGGACAGCCTAATTCACCCCTCCACTTT
TRBV7-2	TRBJ1-2	NA	NA	CASSLGGWAINGYTF	TGTGCCAGCAGCCTCGGGGGGTGGGCAATCAATGGCTACACCTTC
TRBV20-1	TRBJ2-7	NA	NA	CSARGGYEQYF	TGCAGTGCTAGGGGGGGCTACGAGCAGTACTTC
TRBV7-6	TRBJ1-3	NA	NA	CASSLDRNTIYF	TGTGCCAGCAGCTTAGATAGAAACACCATATATTTT
TRBV24-1	TRBJ2-3	few	TRBD1	CATSRGGPTDTQYF	TGTGCCACCAGTCGAGGGGGCCCCACAGATACGCAGTATTTT
TRBV10-2	TRBJ1-2	NA	TRBD1	CASSGRDRGGYTF	TGCGCCAGCAGTGGACGGGACAGGGGTGGCTACACCTTC